Listed below are T cell receptor beta chains from one sample, sequenced in a study of Graves' ophthalmopathy and Graves' hyperthyroidism. TCRdb re-called the multiplex PCR reads with MiXCR, one entry per CDR3 protein. The sample has roughly 170,000 distinct CDR3 sequences; roughly 36% are singletons. Sample: peripheral blood. All receptors derive from a man younger than 40 with Graves' ophthalmopathy. The CDR3 runs from the conserved cysteine through the conserved F or W. D genes are given only for firm matches. Clone size is stated in some rows and not others, as once, few, many or a class when expanded.

DNA | CDR3 | V | D | size | J
TGTGCCACCAGCAGGACTCTAACAGGGGTTCAAGAGACCCAGTACTTC | CATSRTLTGVQETQYF | TRBV15 | TRBD1 | . | TRBJ2-5
TGTGCCAGCAGGATGACAGGGAAAGGTTCTCAGCCCCAGCATTTT | CASRMTGKGSQPQHF | TRBV12-3/TRBV12-4 | TRBD1 | many | TRBJ1-5
TGTGCCAGCAGTTTAAGGTTACAGGGGAACACTGAAGCTTTCTTT | CASSLRLQGNTEAFF | TRBV27 | . | . | TRBJ1-1
TGTGCCAGCAGTTTATTCAGCGCGAACACCGGGGAGCTGTTTTTT | CASSLFSANTGELFF | TRBV27 | . | . | TRBJ2-2
TGTGCCAGCAGTGCCCATCAGCCCCAGCATTTT | CASSAHQPQHF | TRBV12-3/TRBV12-4 | . | . | TRBJ1-5
TGTGCCAGCAGCTTAGGGGGCGGGGGTATCGAGCAGTACTTC | CASSLGGGGIEQYF | TRBV7-8 | TRBD2 | . | TRBJ2-7
TGTGCCAGCAGTCTCACCCAAAACACCATATATTTT | CASSLTQNTIYF | TRBV28 | . | many | TRBJ1-3
TGTGCCAGCAGTTACTCGAGGCAGGGAGGCGACGAGCAGTACTTC | CASSYSRQGGDEQYF | TRBV6-5 | . | once | TRBJ2-7
TGTGCCAGCAGCTTAAAGTCGGTCTCTGGGGCCAACGTCCTGACTTTC | CASSLKSVSGANVLTF | TRBV11-1 | . | . | TRBJ2-6
TGTGCCAGCAGCTTATACCTACGGGGGGGAACCCAGAACACTGAAGCTTTCTTT | CASSLYLRGGTQNTEAFF | TRBV7-8 | . | many | TRBJ1-1
TGTGCCAGTAAGACAGGCTCCTACGAGCAGTACTTC | CASKTGSYEQYF | TRBV27 | . | many | TRBJ2-7
TGTGCCTGGAGTGTAATAAGAAGAGGAGGAGACGGGGAGCTGTTTTTT | CAWSVIRRGGDGELFF | TRBV30 | . | once | TRBJ2-2
TGTGCCAGCAGCTTTGGAGGGGGCTTATACGAGCAGTACTTC | CASSFGGGLYEQYF | TRBV11-2 | . | . | TRBJ2-7
TGTGCCAGCGACAGGTCCGGGGCCAACGTCCTGACTTTC | CASDRSGANVLTF | TRBV6-2/TRBV6-3 | . | many | TRBJ2-6
TGTGCCAACGGCCGATTAGGGGAAGAGACCCAGTACTTC | CANGRLGEETQYF | TRBV27 | . | . | TRBJ2-5
TGCAGTGCAACCGGGACAGAGAACACTGAAGCTTTCTTT | CSATGTENTEAFF | TRBV20-1 | TRBD1 | many | TRBJ1-1
TGTGCCAGCAGCCGGTACGGGACTGGGAGACCAGATACGCAGTATTTT | CASSRYGTGRPDTQYF | TRBV7-2 | . | many | TRBJ2-3
TGTGCCAGCTCCGGACAGGGGACTTGGGAGACCCAGTACTTC | CASSGQGTWETQYF | TRBV18 | TRBD1 | . | TRBJ2-5
TGTGCCAGCAGCTTGGCCTCCGGTCCTGCTGGCTACACCTTC | CASSLASGPAGYTF | TRBV7-9 | . | many | TRBJ1-2
TGTGCCAGTAGTAGCCTGGACAGGGTTGAGACCCAGTACTTC | CASSSLDRVETQYF | TRBV19 | TRBD1 | . | TRBJ2-5
TGTGCCAGCAGCTTAGGCAGCAGGCGGCTGGGGGAGACCCAGTACTTC | CASSLGSRRLGETQYF | TRBV7-2 | . | . | TRBJ2-5
TGCGCCAGCAGCCAAGACCTGGGTTGGTACGAGCAGTACTTC | CASSQDLGWYEQYF | TRBV4-3 | . | many | TRBJ2-7
TGCAGCAAAATCGAGGTTGGAGAGACCCAGTACTTC | CSKIEVGETQYF | TRBV29-1 | . | once | TRBJ2-5
TGTGCCAGCAGCTTAGTCGTGGGGGAGCTGTTTTTT | CASSLVVGELFF | TRBV11-1 | . | many | TRBJ2-2
TGTGCCAGCAGTGAGGAGGGTGGCAGCTCCTACGAGCAGTACTTC | CASSEEGGSSYEQYF | TRBV6-1 | . | many | TRBJ2-7
TGTGCCAGCAGTAGGACAGGGGGCGGACAGCCCCAGCATTTT | CASSRTGGGQPQHF | TRBV6-1 | TRBD1 | . | TRBJ1-5
TGCAGCGAACCCAACTACAGGGTTCAAGAGACCCAGTACTTC | CSEPNYRVQETQYF | TRBV29-1 | . | many | TRBJ2-5
TGTGCCAGCAGTTATTACAGGGGTCCCTATGGCTACACCTTC | CASSYYRGPYGYTF | TRBV6-2/TRBV6-3 | TRBD1 | many | TRBJ1-2
TGTGCCACTTCTGGGGGGATACGTGATCCTGAAGCTTTCTTT | CATSGGIRDPEAFF | TRBV19 | . | . | TRBJ1-1
. | CASTTFGPGPYGYTF | TRBV6-1 | . | . | TRBJ1-2
TGTGCCAGCAGTGACGCGGATGCGGAGCCCCAGCATTTT | CASSDADAEPQHF | TRBV6-1 | . | many | TRBJ1-5
TGTGCCAGCAGCTTCCGAAGGAACACTGAAGCTTTCTTT | CASSFRRNTEAFF | TRBV7-2 | . | many | TRBJ1-1
TGTGCCAGCAGGGCGAGCTCCGGGACAGCGAACACTGAAGCTTTCTTT | CASRASSGTANTEAFF | TRBV6-1 | TRBD1 | . | TRBJ1-1
TGTGCCAGCAGTTTATCAGGACAGACCTACGAGCAGTACTTC | CASSLSGQTYEQYF | TRBV27 | . | few | TRBJ2-7
TGTGCCAGCAGCCAATTGCTCCAGGGGAACACTGAAGCTTTCTTT | CASSQLLQGNTEAFF | TRBV4-2 | . | many | TRBJ1-1
TGTGCCACCAGTGACCTTGACAGGGTCGTCGATAGCAATCAGCCCCAGCATTTT | CATSDLDRVVDSNQPQHF | TRBV24-1 | TRBD1 | once | TRBJ1-5
TGTGCCAGCAGCATACGACAGGCCGGCACCGGGGAGCTGTTTTTT | CASSIRQAGTGELFF | TRBV7-3 | . | few | TRBJ2-2
TGTGCCAGCAGCCTCGGCGGCGCGGGCGACACTGAAGCTTTCTTT | CASSLGGAGDTEAFF | TRBV7-2 | . | few | TRBJ1-1
TGTGCCAGCAGTTACTCGGGACTAGTTGTGGACTACGAGCAGTACTTC | CASSYSGLVVDYEQYF | TRBV6-2/TRBV6-3 | TRBD2 | many | TRBJ2-7
TGTGCCAGCACTCACGGGTACGAGCAGTACTTC | CASTHGYEQYF | TRBV6-2/TRBV6-3 | . | many | TRBJ2-7
TGTGCCAGCACCGCGGATGGGCCCCAGCCCCAGCATTTT | CASTADGPQPQHF | TRBV6-1 | . | . | TRBJ1-5
TGTGCCATCTCACAGGGGAGTACTGAAGCTTTCTTT | CAISQGSTEAFF | TRBV12-3/TRBV12-4 | TRBD1 | . | TRBJ1-1
TGTGCCATCAGTGCCGGGACTAGCGGAGCACACGAGCAGTACTTC | CAISAGTSGAHEQYF | TRBV10-3 | TRBD2 | . | TRBJ2-7
TGCAGCGTTGAAGCCTCCGGGACTAGCGGGGTGGCCGGGACCCAGTACTTC | CSVEASGTSGVAGTQYF | TRBV29-1 | TRBD2 | many | TRBJ2-5
TGTGCCAGCAACGAACGAGGGACAGGGGGCACTGAAGCTTTCTTT | CASNERGTGGTEAFF | TRBV6-1 | TRBD1 | . | TRBJ1-1
TGCGCCAGCAGCCAGGGGACTAGACAAGAGACCCAGTACTTC | CASSQGTRQETQYF | TRBV4-3 | TRBD2 | . | TRBJ2-5
TGTGCCAGCAGTTTCTACAGGGGCCAAGAGACCCAGTACTTC | CASSFYRGQETQYF | TRBV28 | TRBD1 | once | TRBJ2-5
TGCAGTGCCCGTTTAGCGGGGCCGAACACCGGGGAGCTGTTTTTT | CSARLAGPNTGELFF | TRBV20-1 | TRBD2 | many | TRBJ2-2
TGTGCCAGCCGCGGGACAGGAGCTAACTATGGCTACACCTTC | CASRGTGANYGYTF | TRBV6-5 | TRBD1 | many | TRBJ1-2
TGCGCCAGCAGCCCAGGAGAGGGAAACACTGAAGCTTTCTTT | CASSPGEGNTEAFF | TRBV4-1 | . | . | TRBJ1-1
TGTGCCAGCAGTGAATGGGTGATAGCGGGAGAAAACACCGGGGAGCTGTTTTTT | CASSEWVIAGENTGELFF | TRBV25-1 | TRBD2 | many | TRBJ2-2
TGTGCCAGCAGTTTGGTGGGGGGGGCGCGAGAGACCCAGTACTTC | CASSLVGGARETQYF | TRBV27 | . | . | TRBJ2-5
TGTGCCACCAGTGATCCGCAGGGAGGCCAGCCCCAGCATTTT | CATSDPQGGQPQHF | TRBV24-1 | . | many | TRBJ1-5
TGTGCCAGCAGCCTTCTCCTAGCGGGAGCCCCCTACGAGCAGTACTTC | CASSLLLAGAPYEQYF | TRBV3-1 | TRBD2 | many | TRBJ2-7
TGCGCCAGCAGCTCCATAGGGACTCCCCACGAGCAGTACTTC | CASSSIGTPHEQYF | TRBV5-1 | . | many | TRBJ2-7